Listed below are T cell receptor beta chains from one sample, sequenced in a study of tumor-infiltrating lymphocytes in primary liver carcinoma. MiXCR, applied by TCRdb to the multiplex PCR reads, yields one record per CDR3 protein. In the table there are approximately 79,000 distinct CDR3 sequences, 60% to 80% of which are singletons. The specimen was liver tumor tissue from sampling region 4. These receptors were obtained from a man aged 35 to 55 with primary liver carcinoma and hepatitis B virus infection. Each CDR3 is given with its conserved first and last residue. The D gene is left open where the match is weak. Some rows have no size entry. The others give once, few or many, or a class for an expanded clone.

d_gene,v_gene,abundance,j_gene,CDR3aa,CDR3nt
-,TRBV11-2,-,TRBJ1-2,CASSPAGMDYGYTF,TGTGCCAGCAGTCCAGCCGGCATGGACTATGGCTACACCTTC
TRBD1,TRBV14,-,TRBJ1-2,CASSQAGALGQFYGYIF,TGTGCCAGCAGCCAAGCGGGGGCCCTGGGACAGTTCTATGGCTACATCTTT
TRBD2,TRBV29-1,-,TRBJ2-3,CSAEGVASGATDMQYF,TGCAGCGCTGAAGGGGTGGCTAGCGGGGCCACAGATATGCAGTATTTT
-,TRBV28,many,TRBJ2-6,CASTQQGFSGANVLTF,TGTGCCAGCACCCAACAGGGTTTCTCTGGGGCCAACGTCCTGACTTTC
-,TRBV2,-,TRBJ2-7,CASRGAYEQYF,TGTGCCAGCAGGGGGGCCTACGAGCAGTACTTC
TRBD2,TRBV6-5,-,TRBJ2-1,CASSIIAGSYNEQFF,TGTGCCAGCAGTATAATAGCGGGATCCTACAATGAGCAGTTCTTC
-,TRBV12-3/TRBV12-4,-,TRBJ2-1,CASSPRLDADVQFF,TGTGCCAGCAGCCCAAGACTAGATGCCGATGTGCAGTTCTTC
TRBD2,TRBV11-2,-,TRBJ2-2,CASSPGGGLAGLDIGELFF,TGTGCCAGCAGCCCGGGAGGGGGACTAGCGGGTCTTGACATAGGGGAGCTGTTTTTT
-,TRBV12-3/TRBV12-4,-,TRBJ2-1,CAISLGVENEQFF,TGTGCCATCAGTTTAGGTGTGGAAAATGAGCAGTTCTTC
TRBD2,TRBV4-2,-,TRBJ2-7,CATTGLAGTKQYF,TGTGCCACTACTGGATTAGCGGGGACAAAACAGTACTTC
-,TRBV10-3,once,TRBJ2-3,CTISGEGGTDTRYF,TGTACCATCAGTGGAGAGGGGGGCACAGATACGCGGTATTTT
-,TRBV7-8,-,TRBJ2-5,CAGSPLYSTQETQYF,TGTGCCGGCAGCCCCCTCTATAGTACTCAAGAGACCCAGTACTTC
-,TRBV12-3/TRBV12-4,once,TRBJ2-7,CASGLGGEQYF,TGTGCCAGCGGTTTGGGGGGCGAACAGTACTTC
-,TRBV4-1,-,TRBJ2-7,CASRPGSSSYVQYF,TGCGCCAGCAGACCGGGGTCGAGTTCCTACGTGCAGTACTTC
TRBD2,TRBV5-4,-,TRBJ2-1,CASSRGTSGCNEQFF,TGCGCCAGCAGCCGAGGGACTAGCGGGTGCAATGAGCAGTTCTTC
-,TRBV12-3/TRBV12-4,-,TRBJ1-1,CASTGGQNTVAFF,TGTGCCAGCACCGGGGGGCAGAACACTGTAGCTTTCTTT
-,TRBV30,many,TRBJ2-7,CAWSVQRDAWPLF,TGTGCCTGGAGTGTTCAGCGAGATGCCTGGCCCCTTTTC